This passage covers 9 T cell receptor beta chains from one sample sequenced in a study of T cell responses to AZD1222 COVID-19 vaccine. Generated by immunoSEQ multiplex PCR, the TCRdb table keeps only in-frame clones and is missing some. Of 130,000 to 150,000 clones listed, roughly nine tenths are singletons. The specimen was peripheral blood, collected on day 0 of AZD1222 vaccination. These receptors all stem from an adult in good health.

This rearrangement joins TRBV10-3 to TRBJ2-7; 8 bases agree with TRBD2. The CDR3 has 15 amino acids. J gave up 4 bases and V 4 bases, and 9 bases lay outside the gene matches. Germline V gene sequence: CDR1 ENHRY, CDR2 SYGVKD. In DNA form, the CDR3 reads TGTGCCATCAGTGTACTCAGCGGGAGAGATTACGAGCAGTACTTC. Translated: CAISVLSGRDYEQYF.

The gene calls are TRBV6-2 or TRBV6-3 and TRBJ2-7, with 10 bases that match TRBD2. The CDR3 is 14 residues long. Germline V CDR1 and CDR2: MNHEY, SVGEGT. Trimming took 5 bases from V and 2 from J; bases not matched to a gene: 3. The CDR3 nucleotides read TGTGCCAGCAGTCTTCTAGCGGGGGCCTACGAGCAGTACTTC. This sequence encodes CASSLLAGAYEQYF.

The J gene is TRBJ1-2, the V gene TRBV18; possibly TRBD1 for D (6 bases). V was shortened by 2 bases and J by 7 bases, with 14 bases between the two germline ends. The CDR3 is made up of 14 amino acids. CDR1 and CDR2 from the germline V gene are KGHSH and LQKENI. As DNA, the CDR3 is TGTGCCAGCTCACCAGGGGGCAACAGGAGTGGCTACACCTTC. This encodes CASSPGGNRSGYTF.

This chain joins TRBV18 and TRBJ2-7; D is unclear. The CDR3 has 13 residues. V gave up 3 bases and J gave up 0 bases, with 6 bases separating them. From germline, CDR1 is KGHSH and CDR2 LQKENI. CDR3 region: CASSPPSSYEQYF. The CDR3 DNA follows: TGTGCCAGCTCACCGCCAAGCTCCTACGAGCAGTACTTC.

The CDR3 nucleotides are TGCGCCAGCAGCCAGGCTTCGGGACTAGCGGCCGGGGAGCTGTTTTTT. It translates to CASSQASGLAAGELFF. This rearrangement joins TRBV4-3 to TRBJ2-2; 11 positions agree with TRBD2. CDR1 is LGHNA, CDR2 YSLEER, per germline. Unmatched junction bases numbered 6, after V lost 3 bases and J lost 6 bases. The length of the CDR3 is 16 residues.

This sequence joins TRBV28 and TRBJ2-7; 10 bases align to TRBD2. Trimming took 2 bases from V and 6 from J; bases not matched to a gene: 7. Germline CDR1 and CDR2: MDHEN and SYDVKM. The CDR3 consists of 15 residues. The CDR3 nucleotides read TGTGCCAGCAGTTTAAGCGCTAGCGGGAGCTTCGAGCAGTACTTC. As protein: CASSLSASGSFEQYF.

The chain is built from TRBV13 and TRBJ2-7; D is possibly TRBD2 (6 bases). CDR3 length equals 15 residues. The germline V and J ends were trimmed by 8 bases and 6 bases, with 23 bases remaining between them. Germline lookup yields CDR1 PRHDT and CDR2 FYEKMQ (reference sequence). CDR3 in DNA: TGTGCCAGCTTGGGTTCCCGGGAGCGGAGGGGCGAGCAGTACTTC. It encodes CASLGSRERRGEQYF.

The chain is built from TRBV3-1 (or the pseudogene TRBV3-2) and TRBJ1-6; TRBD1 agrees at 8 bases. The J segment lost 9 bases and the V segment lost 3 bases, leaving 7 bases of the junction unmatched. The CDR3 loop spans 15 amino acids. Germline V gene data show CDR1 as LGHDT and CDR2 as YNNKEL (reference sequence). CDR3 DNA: TGTGCCAGCAGCCACATCGGACAGGGTGGTTCACCCCTCCACTTT. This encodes CASSHIGQGGSPLHF.

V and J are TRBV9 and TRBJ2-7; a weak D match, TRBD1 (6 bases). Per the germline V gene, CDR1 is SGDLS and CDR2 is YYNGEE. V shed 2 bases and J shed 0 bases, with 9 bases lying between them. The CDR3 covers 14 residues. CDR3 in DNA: TGTGCCAGCAGCGTGACAGGCGCCTCCTACGAGCAGTACTTC. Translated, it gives CASSVTGASYEQYF.